This T cell receptor (beta chain) comes out of a study of blood T cell repertoires in COVID-19. Produced via immunoSEQ multiplex PCR; TCRdb's table is partial and in-frame only. The sample shows about 76,000 clones, 87% of them seen only once. The germline gives CDR1 SGDLS, CDR2 YYNGEE. V shed 6 bases, J shed 6 bases, and the junction held 13 bases outside the gene matches. The CDR3 is made up of 15 amino acids. The sample comprised peripheral blood. This sequence originates from a man aged 25-40 years with acute or convalescent COVID-19. V gene TRBV9 combines with J gene TRBJ2-5, with 8 nucleotides matching TRBD2. CDR3 bases: TGTGCCAGCACCCACGGGGGGGATGGATCGCAGACCCAGTACTTC. Residues: CASTHGGDGSQTQYF.